This T cell receptor (beta chain) was captured by sequencing in a study of human T cells and chemical hapten exposure. Original handling: The median was around 91,000 TCRs per sample, ranging roughly 23,224 to 690,600. Each CDR3 protein is one row after TCRdb ran MiXCR on the RACE reads. These V and J calls originate from TCRdb's pipeline instead of the authors' own analysis. The table includes approximately 50,000 distinct CDR3 sequences, approximately 9.6% detected once. V was clipped by 5 bases and J by 2 bases, with 9 bases between them. The CDR3 spans 13 residues. Time point meaning: pre-sensitization, week 0. The sample's treatment: therapeutic diphenylcyclopropenone sensitization with weekly scalp DPC. Sequencing started from total RNA isolated from unfractionated whole blood.

The chain employs TRBV12-3 or TRBV12-4 and TRBJ1-2; the D is unclear. The material sequenced was whole blood, taken in connection with sensitization to the hapten diphenylcyclopropenone (DPC). The receptor's source is a woman aged 25-40 years with alopecia areata. Some clones in this sample may be carry-over from other donors' samples. The CDR3 DNA reads TGTGCCAGCAGTCCCGACACCAACTATGGCTACACCTTC. Protein: CASSPDTNYGYTF.